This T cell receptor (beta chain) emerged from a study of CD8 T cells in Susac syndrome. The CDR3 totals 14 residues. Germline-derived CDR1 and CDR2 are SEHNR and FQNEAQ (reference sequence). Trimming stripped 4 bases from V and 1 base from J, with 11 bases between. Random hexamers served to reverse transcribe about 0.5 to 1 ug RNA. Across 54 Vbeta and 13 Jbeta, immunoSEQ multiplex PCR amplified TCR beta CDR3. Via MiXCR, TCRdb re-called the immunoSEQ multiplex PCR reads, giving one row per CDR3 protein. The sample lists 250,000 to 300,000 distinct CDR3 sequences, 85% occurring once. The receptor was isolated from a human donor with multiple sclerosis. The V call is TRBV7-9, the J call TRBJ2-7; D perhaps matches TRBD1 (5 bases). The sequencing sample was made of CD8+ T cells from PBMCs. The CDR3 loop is CASSSPQESYEQYF. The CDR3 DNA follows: TGTGCCAGCAGCTCTCCACAGGAATCCTACGAGCAGTACTTC.